This entry lists 5 T cell receptor beta chains sequenced from one sample in a study of blood T cell repertoires in COVID-19. Clones were read by immunoSEQ multiplex PCR, and TCRdb kept only the in-frame ones, dropping some. The table has some 150,000 clones, approximately 79% seen once. The specimen sequenced was PBMCs or T cells enriched from blood (not recorded which). Source of these receptors: a woman aged 45-65 years who had recovered from COVID-19.

V gene TRBV5-1 combines with J gene TRBJ2-2; D gene ambiguous. Looked up from germline, CDR1 is SGHRS and CDR2 is YFSETQ. The V gene lost 9 bases and the J gene lost 2 bases, with 11 bases spanning the gap. The CDR3 has 13 residues. DNA for the CDR3: TGCGCCACCACAATATCCAACACCGGGGAGCTGTTTTTT. This gives the protein CATTISNTGELFF.

The rearrangement uses TRBV6-5 and TRBJ2-5; 7 bases fit TRBD1. The V gene end was trimmed by 6 bases and the J gene end by 1 base; junction bases not matched to a gene: 8. From germline, CDR1 is MNHEY and CDR2 SVGAGI. The CDR3 spans 15 residues. The CDR3 nucleotides are TGTGCCAGCAGAAGTGCCGGGACAGTCCAAGAGACCCAGTACTTC. Translated, it gives CASRSAGTVQETQYF.

The chain uses TRBV18 and TRBJ1-1; D remains unclear. Germline V lookup: CDR1 KGHSH, CDR2 LQKENI. The V gene lost 2 bases and the J gene lost 4 bases, with 11 bases spanning the gap. The CDR3 extends over 14 amino acids. The CDR3 loop reads CASSPGLPGTEAFF. The CDR3 region has the DNA TGTGCCAGCTCACCAGGCCTTCCGGGCACTGAAGCTTTCTTT.

The V gene is TRBV7-3, the J gene TRBJ2-1; 11 bases align to TRBD2. CDR1 and CDR2 from the germline V gene are SGHTA and FQGTGA. This CDR3 has 15 residues. The junction had 4 bases not matched to a gene; V was cut back by 5 bases and J by 4 bases. The CDR3 loop reads CASSVAGGTYNEQFF. CDR3 in DNA: TGTGCCAGCAGCGTAGCGGGAGGGACTTACAATGAGCAGTTCTTC.

This clone was seen a handful of times. V is TRBV5-1 and J is TRBJ1-2; D uncertain. The CDR3 is made up of 12 amino acids. CDR1 and CDR2 (germline): SGHRS, YFSETQ. The V end was cut by 4 bases, the J end by 8 bases, with 12 bases between. CDR3 in amino acids: CASSALTEGYTF. CDR3 nucleotides: TGCGCCAGCAGCGCACTAACGGAGGGCTACACCTTC.